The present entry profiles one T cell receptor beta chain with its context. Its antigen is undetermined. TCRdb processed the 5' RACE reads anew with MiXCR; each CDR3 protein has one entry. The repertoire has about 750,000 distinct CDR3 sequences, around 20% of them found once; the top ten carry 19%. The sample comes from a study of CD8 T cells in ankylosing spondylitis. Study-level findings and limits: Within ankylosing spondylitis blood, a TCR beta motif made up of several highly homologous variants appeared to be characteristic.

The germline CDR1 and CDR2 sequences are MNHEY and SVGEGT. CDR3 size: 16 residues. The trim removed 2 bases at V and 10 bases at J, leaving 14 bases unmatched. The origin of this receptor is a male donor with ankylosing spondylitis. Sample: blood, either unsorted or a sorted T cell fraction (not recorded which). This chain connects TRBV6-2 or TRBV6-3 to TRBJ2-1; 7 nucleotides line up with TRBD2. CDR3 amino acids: CASSYRASGPRAEQFF. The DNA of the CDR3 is TGTGCCAGCAGTTACAGGGCTAGCGGACCCAGAGCGGAGCAGTTCTTC.